This T cell receptor (beta chain) is from a study of human T cells and chemical hapten exposure. Study-level points and caveats: The study found expanded TCRs formed significantly more large CDR3 similarity clusters than controls.

The time point was: patch test 2, 6 weeks after DPC sensitization. Treatment denoted: therapeutic diphenylcyclopropenone sensitization with weekly scalp DPC. It was the library that attached unique molecular identifiers to individual cDNA molecules. Per the original data handling: The number of TCRs in each sample had a median of 95,638 and spanned about 23,224 to 690,600. TCRdb reprocessed the RACE reads with MiXCR, giving one entry per CDR3 protein. TCRdb, rather than the study authors, made the V and J calls. The table records some 80,000 distinct CDR3 sequences, roughly 11% of them present only once. Germline V gene sequence: CDR1 KGHDR, CDR2 SFDVKD. J was trimmed by 4 bases and V by 2 bases; bases with no gene match: 7. The CDR3 is 17 amino acids. This clonotype was counted ten times or more. Its antigen is unidentified.

Source: whole blood, taken in connection with sensitization to the hapten diphenylcyclopropenone (DPC). J is TRBJ2-3 and V is TRBV24-1, with 11 bases aligning to TRBD1. The receptor comes from a man between 18 and 35 years old with alopecia areata. Some clones in this sample may be carry-over from other donors' samples. Here the CDR3 reads CATSDYGTGGLADTQYF. The CDR3 DNA reads TGTGCCACCAGTGATTACGGGACAGGGGGACTTGCAGATACGCAGTATTTT.